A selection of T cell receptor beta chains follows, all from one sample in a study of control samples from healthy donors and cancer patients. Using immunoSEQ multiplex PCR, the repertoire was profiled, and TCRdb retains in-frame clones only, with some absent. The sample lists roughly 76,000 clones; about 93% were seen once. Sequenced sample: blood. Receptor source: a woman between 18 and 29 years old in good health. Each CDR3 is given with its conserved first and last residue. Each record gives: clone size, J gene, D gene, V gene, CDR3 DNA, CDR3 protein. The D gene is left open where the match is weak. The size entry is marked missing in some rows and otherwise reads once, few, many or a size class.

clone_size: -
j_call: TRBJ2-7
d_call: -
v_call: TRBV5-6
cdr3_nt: TGTGCCAGCAGCTGGTGGACGGGTACCTACGAGCAGTACTTC
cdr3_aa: CASSWWTGTYEQYF

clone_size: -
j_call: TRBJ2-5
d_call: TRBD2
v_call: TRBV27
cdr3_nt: TGTGCCAGCAGTTCCCAGCGAGCGGGAACAGAGACCCAGTACTTC
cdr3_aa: CASSSQRAGTETQYF

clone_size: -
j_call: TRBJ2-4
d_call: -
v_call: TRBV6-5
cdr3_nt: TGTGCCAGCAGTCGCGGAGGTGACAAAAACATTCAGTACTTC
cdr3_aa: CASSRGGDKNIQYF

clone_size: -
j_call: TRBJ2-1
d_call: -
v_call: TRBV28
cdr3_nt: TGTGCCAGCAGTTTCTCGGACCCCCCCGGGTCTGAGCAGTTCTTC
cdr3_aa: CASSFSDPPGSEQFF

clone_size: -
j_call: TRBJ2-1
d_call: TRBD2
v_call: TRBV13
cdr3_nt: TGTGCCAGCAGCTCGACTAGCGGGATGGGGAGCAATGAGCAGTTCTTC
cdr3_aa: CASSSTSGMGSNEQFF

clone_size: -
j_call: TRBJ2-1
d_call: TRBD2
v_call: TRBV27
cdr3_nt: TGTGCCAGCAGACTAGGACTAGCGGGGAATGAGCAGTTCTTC
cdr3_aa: CASRLGLAGNEQFF

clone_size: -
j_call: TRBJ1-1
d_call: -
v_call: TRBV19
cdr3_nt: TGTGCCAGTAGTCGTGTGAACACTGAAGCTTTCTTT
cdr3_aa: CASSRVNTEAFF

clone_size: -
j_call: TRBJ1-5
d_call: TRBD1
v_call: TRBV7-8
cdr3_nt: TGTGCCAGCAGCTTAGGACAGGGGGTGGGGTCTCAGCCCCAGCATTTT
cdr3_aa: CASSLGQGVGSQPQHF

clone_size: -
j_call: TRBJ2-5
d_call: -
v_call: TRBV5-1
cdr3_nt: TGCGCCAGCAGCTCGACTACAGGGGCGGGGGAGACCCAGTACTTC
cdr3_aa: CASSSTTGAGETQYF

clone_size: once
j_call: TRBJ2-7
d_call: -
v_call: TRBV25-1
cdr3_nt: TGTGCCACCACCGCGGACAGCTCCTACGAGCAGTACTTC
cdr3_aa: CATTADSSYEQYF

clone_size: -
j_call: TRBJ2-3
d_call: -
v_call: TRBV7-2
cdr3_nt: TGTGCCAGCAGCTTCGCCCTAGGGGCAGGCACAGATACGCAGTATTTT
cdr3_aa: CASSFALGAGTDTQYF

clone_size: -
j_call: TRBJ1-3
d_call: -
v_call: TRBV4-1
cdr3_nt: TGCGCCAGCAGCCAAGATTCACCTTACAGGGAGGCCCCTGGAAACACCATATATTTT
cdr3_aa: CASSQDSPYREAPGNTIYF

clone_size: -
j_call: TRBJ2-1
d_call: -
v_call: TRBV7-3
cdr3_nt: TGTGCCAGCAGCTTAACAATCGGGGGAACATATGAGCAGTTCTTC
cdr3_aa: CASSLTIGGTYEQFF

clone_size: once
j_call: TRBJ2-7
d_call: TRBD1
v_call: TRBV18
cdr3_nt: TGTGCCAGCTCACCCCCGGGGCAGGGGGCGTACGAGCAGTACTTC
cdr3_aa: CASSPPGQGAYEQYF

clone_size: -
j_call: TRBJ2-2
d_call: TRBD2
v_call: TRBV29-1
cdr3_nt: TGCAGCGTTAGGACTAGCGGGACCGGGGAGCTGTTTTTT
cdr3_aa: CSVRTSGTGELFF

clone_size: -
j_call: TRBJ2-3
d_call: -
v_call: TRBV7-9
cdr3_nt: TGTGCCAGCAGCCCCCCAGCCGAAACAGATACGCAGTATTTT
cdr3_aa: CASSPPAETDTQYF

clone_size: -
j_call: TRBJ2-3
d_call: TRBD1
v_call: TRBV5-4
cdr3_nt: TGTGCCAGCAGCTTGAGACAGGGGTCTTCTAGCACAGATACGCAGTATTTT
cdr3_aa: CASSLRQGSSSTDTQYF

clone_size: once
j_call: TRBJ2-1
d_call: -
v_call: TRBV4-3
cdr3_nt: TGCGCCAGCAGCCCTGGGACTGGAGGGTACAATGAGCAGTTCTTC
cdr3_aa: CASSPGTGGYNEQFF

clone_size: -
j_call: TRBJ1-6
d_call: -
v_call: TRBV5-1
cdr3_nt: TGCGCCAGCAGCGGACGGACAGACAACTCCTATAATTCACCCCTCCACTTT
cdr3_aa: CASSGRTDNSYNSPLHF

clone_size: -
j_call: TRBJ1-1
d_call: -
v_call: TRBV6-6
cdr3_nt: TGTGCCACCTTCGCGAACACTGAAGCTTTCTTT
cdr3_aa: CATFANTEAFF

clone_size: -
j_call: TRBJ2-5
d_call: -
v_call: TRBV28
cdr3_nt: TGTGCCAGCAGTCTCCAGGTGGGGCGTGAGACCCAGTACTTC
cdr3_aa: CASSLQVGRETQYF

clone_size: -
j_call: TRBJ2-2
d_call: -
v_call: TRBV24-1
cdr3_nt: TGTGCCACCAGTGACCCCGGGGGCCCCATCCGGGAGCTGTTTTTT
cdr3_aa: CATSDPGGPIRELFF

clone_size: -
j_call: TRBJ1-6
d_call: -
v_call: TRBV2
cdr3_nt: TGTGCCAGCAGCGATGACAGCCACTATAATTCACCCCTCCACTTT
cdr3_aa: CASSDDSHYNSPLHF

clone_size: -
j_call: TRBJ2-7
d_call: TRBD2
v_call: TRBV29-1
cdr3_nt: TGCAGCGTTGAAGACCTACCGGAGGGGAGGGCACACGAGCAGTACTTC
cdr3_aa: CSVEDLPEGRAHEQYF

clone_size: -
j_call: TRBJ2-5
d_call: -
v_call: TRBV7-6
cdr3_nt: TGTGCCAGCAGCCCCCACCAAGAGACCCAGTACTTC
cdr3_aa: CASSPHQETQYF

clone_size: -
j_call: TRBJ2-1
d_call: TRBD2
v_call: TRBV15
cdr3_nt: TGTGCCACCAGCAGAGAAGCGGGAGTATCCTACAATGAGCAGTTCTTC
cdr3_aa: CATSREAGVSYNEQFF

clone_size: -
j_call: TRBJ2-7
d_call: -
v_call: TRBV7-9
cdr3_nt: TGTGCCAGCAGCTCCCATCCGGGACCGAACTACGAGCAGTACTTC
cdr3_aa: CASSSHPGPNYEQYF

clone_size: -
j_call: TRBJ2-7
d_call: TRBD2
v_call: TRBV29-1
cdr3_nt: TGCAGCGTGGCCGCCTTATGGACTAGCGGGAGTCCCTACGAGCAGTACTTC
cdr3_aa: CSVAALWTSGSPYEQYF

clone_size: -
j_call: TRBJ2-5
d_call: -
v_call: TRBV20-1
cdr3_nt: TGCAGTGCTAGTTATTCCGGAGGGGGCCGAATGTACCAAGAGACCCAGTACTTC
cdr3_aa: CSASYSGGGRMYQETQYF

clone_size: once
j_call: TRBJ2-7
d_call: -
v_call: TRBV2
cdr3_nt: TGTGCCAGCAGCTCCAAGCGGGCGGCCTCCGAGCAGTACTTC
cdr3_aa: CASSSKRAASEQYF

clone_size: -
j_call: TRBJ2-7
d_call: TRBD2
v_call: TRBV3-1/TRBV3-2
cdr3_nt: TGTGCCAGCAGCCGATCGATTAGCGGGGTAAAGACCTACGAGCAGTACTTC
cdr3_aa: CASSRSISGVKTYEQYF

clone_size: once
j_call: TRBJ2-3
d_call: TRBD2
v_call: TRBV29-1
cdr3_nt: TGCAGCGTCGTTCTCACTAGCGGGAGGGGCACAGATACGCAGTATTTT
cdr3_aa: CSVVLTSGRGTDTQYF

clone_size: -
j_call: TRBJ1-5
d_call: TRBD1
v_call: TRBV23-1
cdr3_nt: TGCGCCAGCGCGACGAGAGGGACAGGGGGCGGTCCTTCGATTAGCAATCAGCCCCAGCATTTT
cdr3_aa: CASATRGTGGGPSISNQPQHF

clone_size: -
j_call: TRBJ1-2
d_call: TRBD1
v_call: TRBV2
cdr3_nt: TGTGCCAGCAGTATAACCGACAGGGATAACTATGGCTACACCTTC
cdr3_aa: CASSITDRDNYGYTF

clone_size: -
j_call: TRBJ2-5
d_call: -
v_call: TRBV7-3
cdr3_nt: TGTGCCAGCAGCTTAGGTGGCGACCAGAGGGAGACCCAGTACTTC
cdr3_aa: CASSLGGDQRETQYF

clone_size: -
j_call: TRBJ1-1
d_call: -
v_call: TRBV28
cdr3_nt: TGTGCCAGCAGTTTATTGGGCAGCCCAGGGTCGGCTTTCTTT
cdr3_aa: CASSLLGSPGSAFF

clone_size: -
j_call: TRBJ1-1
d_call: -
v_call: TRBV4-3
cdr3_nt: TGCGCCAGCAGCCAATCCAGGGGAAGGCGGACTGAAGCTTTCTTT
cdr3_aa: CASSQSRGRRTEAFF

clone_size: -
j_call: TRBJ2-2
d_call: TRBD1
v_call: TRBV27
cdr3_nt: TGTGCCAGCACCCGGGACAGGAACACCGGGGAGCTGTTTTTT
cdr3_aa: CASTRDRNTGELFF

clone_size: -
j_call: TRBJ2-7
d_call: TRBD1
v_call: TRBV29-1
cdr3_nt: TGCAGCGTTGATCCTCACAGGGGGCAAGTCGACTACGAGCAGTACTTC
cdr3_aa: CSVDPHRGQVDYEQYF

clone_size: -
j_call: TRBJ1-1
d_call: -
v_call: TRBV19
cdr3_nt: TGTGCCAGTAGTCTCACAGGGAAGGCTTTCTTT
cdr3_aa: CASSLTGKAFF